Following are 2 T cell receptor beta chains from one sample sequenced in a study of blood T cell repertoires in COVID-19. The method was immunoSEQ multiplex PCR; TCRdb's version includes in-frame clones alone and lacks a portion of them. The profile shows roughly 100,000 clones, 80% to 85% of them singletons. Source material: peripheral blood. The receptors were gathered from a woman older than 75 with active or convalescent COVID-19.

The CDR3 here is CASSRLDRSFGKLFF. CDR3 sequence (DNA): TGTGCCAGCAGCCGATTGGACAGGTCTTTCGGAAAACTGTTTTTT. V usage is TRBV5-6 and J usage is TRBJ1-4, with 7 bases aligning to TRBD1. Germline V gene data show CDR1 as SGHDT and CDR2 as YYEEEE. J lost 10 bases, V lost 4 bases, and 13 bases had no gene match. The CDR3 is made up of 15 amino acids.

The chain links TRBV5-1 to TRBJ2-7; TRBD1 aligns across 8 bases. CDR3 size: 15 residues. Germline CDR1 reads SGHRS; CDR2 reads YFSETQ. Trimming cost V 2 bases and J 5 bases; bases outside gene matches: 9. The CDR3 reads CASSLGRGPYDEQYF. Here the CDR3 DNA reads TGCGCCAGCAGCTTAGGCAGGGGGCCTTACGACGAGCAGTACTTC.